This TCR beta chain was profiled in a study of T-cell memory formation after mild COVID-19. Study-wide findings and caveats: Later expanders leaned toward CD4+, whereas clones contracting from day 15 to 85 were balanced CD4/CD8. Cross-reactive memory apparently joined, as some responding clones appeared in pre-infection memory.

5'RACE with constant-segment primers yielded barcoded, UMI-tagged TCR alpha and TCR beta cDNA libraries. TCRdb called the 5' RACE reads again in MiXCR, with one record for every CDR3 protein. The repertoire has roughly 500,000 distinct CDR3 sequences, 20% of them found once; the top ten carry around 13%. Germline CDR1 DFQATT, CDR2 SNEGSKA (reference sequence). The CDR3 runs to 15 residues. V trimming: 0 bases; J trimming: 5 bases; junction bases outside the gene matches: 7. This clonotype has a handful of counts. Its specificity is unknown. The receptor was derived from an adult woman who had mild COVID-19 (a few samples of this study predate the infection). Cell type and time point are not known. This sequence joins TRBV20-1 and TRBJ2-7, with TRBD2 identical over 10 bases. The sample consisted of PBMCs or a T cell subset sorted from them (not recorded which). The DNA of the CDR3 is TGCAGTGCTAGAGACAGAGCGGGGGGGCCCCACGAGCAGTACTTC. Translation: CSARDRAGGPHEQYF.